The source of this TCR beta chain is a study of CD8+CD57+ T cells in acquired aplastic anemia. The study, taken as a whole, reports: A set of twenty-nine CD8+ CDR3 sequences was shared between patients and controls, and these sequences appeared highly expressed in patients.

This clonotype came up once. The target antigen is unknown. CDR1 is MGHDK, CDR2 SYGVNS, per germline. This CDR3 is 12 amino acids long. The germline V and J ends were trimmed by 11 bases and 0 bases, with 10 bases remaining between them. Profiling that covered TCR beta VDJ and CDR3 relied on genomic DNA as its template. TCRdb reanalysed the reads using MiXCR and keeps one entry per CDR3 protein. The sample carries about 170,000 distinct CDR3 sequences, about 64% recorded once. This receptor was obtained from a human donor in good health. The sample consisted of sorted CD4+, CD8+, or CD8+CD57+ T cells (not recorded which) from PBMCs. The gene calls are TRBV25-1 and TRBJ1-1; D is unclear. CDR3 sequence: CAAARVNTEAFF. Written as DNA, the CDR3 is TGTGCCGCGGCCAGAGTGAACACTGAAGCTTTCTTT. Based on the CDR3 plus reference TRBV25-1 and TRBJ1-1, the full variable domain is EADIYQTPRYLVIGTGKKITLECSQTMGHDKMYWYQQDPGMELHLIHYSYGVNSTEKGDLSSESTVSRIRTEHFPLTLESARPSHTSQYLCAAARVNTEAFFGQGTRLTVV.